Below, 11 T cell receptor beta chains from the same sample are listed, as sequenced in a study of human T cells and chemical hapten exposure. Sequencing started from total RNA isolated from unfractionated whole blood. MiXCR, applied by TCRdb to the 5' RACE reads, yields one record per CDR3 protein. The data hold tens of thousands of distinct CDR3 sequences, with approximately 8% observed a single time. These receptors were obtained from a male donor in good health.

The chain joins TRBV11-2 to TRBJ1-2; the D is unclear. Deletions cut 0 bases from V and 10 bases from J, with 9 bases between. Germline CDR1 and CDR2: SGHAT and FQNNGV. This CDR3 is built from 12 residues. CDR3 sequence reads: CASSLDHGYYTF. The CDR3 DNA is TGTGCCAGCAGCTTAGATCACGGCTACTACACCTTC.

The J gene is TRBJ2-3, the V gene TRBV6-1; TRBD1 matches at 7 bases. Losses at the gene ends were 5 bases for V and 0 bases for J; bases not matched to a gene: 8. The V gene's germline CDR1 is MNHNS and CDR2 SASEGT. The CDR3 length is 16 residues. The CDR3 loop is CASSKGTDPSTDTQYF. In DNA, the CDR3 is TGTGCCAGCAGTAAGGGGACAGACCCTAGCACAGATACGCAGTATTTT.

This clonotype has just a few counts. The rearrangement joins TRBV9 to TRBJ2-4, with 7 bases fitting TRBD2. After removal of 4 bases from V and 6 bases from J, the junction contained 13 bases not matched to a gene. This CDR3 has 16 residues. Germline V gene data show CDR1 as SGDLS and CDR2 as YYNGEE. For the CDR3, the DNA is TGTGCCAGCAGCCCGGGGGGAGGCGGAATGCCAAACATTCAGTACTTC. It specifies CASSPGGGGMPNIQYF.

The chain uses TRBV27 and TRBJ1-1, with TRBD1 matching over 9 bases. The CDR3 extends over 15 amino acids. After removal of 3 bases from V and 3 bases from J, the junction contained 5 bases not matched to a gene. In germline, CDR1 is MNHEY, CDR2 SMNVEV (reference sequence). Here the CDR3 reads CASSLKQGAHTEAFF. The DNA for the CDR3 is TGTGCCAGCAGTTTGAAACAGGGGGCGCACACTGAAGCTTTCTTT.

This clonotype has a handful of counts. V is TRBV7-7 and J is TRBJ2-3; D ambiguous. Germline V CDR1 and CDR2: SSHAT, FNYEAQ (reference sequence). This CDR3 region has 15 residues. The V gene lost 6 bases and the J gene lost 0 bases, with 13 bases spanning the gap. The CDR3: CASSSSGTSTDTQYF. The CDR3 bases are TGTGCCAGCAGTAGTTCAGGAACTAGCACAGATACGCAGTATTTT.

This clonotype has ten or more counts. The chain joins TRBV5-6 to TRBJ2-7; 7 bases align to TRBD1. The CDR3 totals 13 residues. V lost 3 bases, J lost 1 base, and 1 base stayed unmatched. Germline V lookup: CDR1 SGHDT, CDR2 YYEEEE. The CDR3 spells CASSSGGSYEQYF. CDR3 nucleotide sequence: TGTGCCAGCAGCTCAGGGGGATCCTACGAGCAGTACTTC. The whole variable domain, remainder taken from reference TRBV5-6 and TRBJ2-7, is DAGVTQSPTHLIKTRGQQVTLRCSPKSGHDTVSWYQQALGQGPQFIFQYYEEEERQRGNFPDRFSGHQFPNYSSELNVNALLLGDSALYLCASSSGGSYEQYFGPGTRLTVT.

This chain connects TRBV20-1 to TRBJ2-1; TRBD2 matches at 7 bases. This CDR3 has 16 residues. Germline assignment: CDR1 DFQATT and CDR2 SNEGSKA (reference sequence). V was clipped by 6 bases and J by 7 bases; unmatched bases: 18. CDR3 protein: CSARDFSASGKNEQFF. DNA of the CDR3: TGCAGTGCGAGGGATTTTTCGGCTAGCGGAAAAAATGAGCAGTTCTTC.

The V and J genes are TRBV12-3 or TRBV12-4 and TRBJ2-2; 11 nucleotides match TRBD2. The V and J ends lost 2 bases and 5 bases, in that order; junction bases with no gene match: 7. This CDR3 is 17 amino acids long. The CDR3 is CASSLRLAGGGTGELFF. Here the CDR3 DNA reads TGTGCCAGCAGTTTACGCCTAGCGGGGGGCGGTACCGGGGAGCTGTTTTTT.

This clonotype came up a few times. The gene calls are TRBV12-3 or TRBV12-4 and TRBJ1-1; tentative D call: TRBD1 (5 bases). Trimming removed 1 base at V and 5 bases at J, with 11 bases between. The CDR3 consists of 14 residues. Here the CDR3 reads CASSLGGPGTEAFF. The CDR3 region has the DNA TGTGCCAGCAGTTTAGGGGGACCGGGTACTGAAGCTTTCTTT.

This clonotype was detected only a few times. The chain has TRBV6-2 or TRBV6-3 and TRBJ2-7; TRBD2 agrees at 12 bases. Germline CDR1 is MNHEY and CDR2 is SVGEGT. The CDR3 extends over 15 amino acids. V was clipped by 0 bases and J by 5 bases; unmatched bases: 2. The CDR3 bases are TGTGCCAGCAGTTACTCGACTAGCGGGAGCCACGAGCAGTACTTC. This encodes CASSYSTSGSHEQYF.

This sequence joins TRBV27 and TRBJ2-7; no firm D call. The germline gives CDR1 MNHEY, CDR2 SMNVEV (reference sequence). CDR3 length equals 12 residues. V lost 4 bases and J 1 base, leaving 5 bases between the germline ends. The CDR3 DNA reads as TGTGCCAGCAGTTCGCCTTCCTACGAGCAGTACTTC. This codes for CASSSPSYEQYF.